The present T cell receptor beta chain was sequenced within a study of shared clonotypes between healthy human individuals. Among the donors, all were Caucasian adults who lived in Nashville, Tennessee. The assay was immunoSEQ multiplex PCR, and TCRdb's table has in-frame clones only and misses some. The table includes a few million clones, under 97% detected once. CDR3 length: 16 amino acids. From germline, CDR1 is SGHTA and CDR2 FQGTGA. Losses at the gene ends were 4 bases for V and 6 bases for J; bases not matched to a gene: 7. The origin of this receptor is a man aged 18 to 29 in good health. Sequencing was done on a sample of naive CD4+ T cells sorted from blood. The subset here: CD45RA+ positively selected. The chain is built from TRBV7-3 and TRBJ2-2, with TRBD2 identical over 11 bases. DNA of the CDR3: TGTGCCAGCAGCTCCCGATTAGCGGGGGGGCCCGGGGAGCTGTTTTTT. The encoded protein is CASSSRLAGGPGELFF. Supplemented by reference TRBV7-3 and TRBJ2-2, the full variable domain reads GAGVSQTPSNKVTEKGKYVELRCDPISGHTALYWYRQSLGQGPEFLIYFQGTGAADDSGLPNDRFFAVRPEGSVSTLKIQRTERGDSAVYLCASSSRLAGGPGELFFGEGSRLTVL.